This is a list of T cell receptor beta chains from one sample in a study of T cell repertoires in cytomegalovirus infection. TCRdb reprocessed the reads via MiXCR and lists one record per CDR3 protein. The sample lists about 230,000 distinct CDR3 sequences, around 6.4% occurring once. The sequenced material came from PBMCs. Source of these receptors: a human donor in good health (CMV status not recorded). Some clones in this sample may be carry-over from other donors' samples. CDR3s include the opening cysteine and the closing phenylalanine or tryptophan. The order of the fields is D gene, V gene, clone size, J gene, CDR3 DNA, CDR3 protein. D genes are given only for firm matches. Size is stated as once, few, many or a size class.

TRBD1	TRBV27	few	TRBJ2-7	TGTGCCAGCGCGAGTGCCGGGACAGTCAAAAACGAGCAGTACTTC	CASASAGTVKNEQYF
.	TRBV6-1	many	TRBJ2-7	TGTGCCAGCAGTGAAGCTAATCGGGGGCCCTCTACTAGCTCCTACGAGCAGTACTTC	CASSEANRGPSTSSYEQYF
TRBD1	TRBV12-3/TRBV12-4	many	TRBJ1-5	TGTGCCAGCCCCTCCCCCGGACAGGGGAGTTCGAGCAATCAGCCCCAGCATTTT	CASPSPGQGSSSNQPQHF
.	TRBV7-9	many	TRBJ1-1	TGTGCCAGCAGCCCCACGGAGATGAACACTGAAGCTTTCTTT	CASSPTEMNTEAFF
.	TRBV6-2/TRBV6-3	many	TRBJ1-5	TGTGCCAGCAGTTACTCGACTGGCAGGGGAGAGCCCCAGCATTTT	CASSYSTGRGEPQHF
.	TRBV28	few	TRBJ2-5	TGTGCCAGCAGTGTTCCGGAGACCCAGTACTTC	CASSVPETQYF
.	TRBV2	many	TRBJ1-5	TGTGCCAGCAGTGAATTTACAGGGATCCCTGGCAATCAGCCCCAGCATTTT	CASSEFTGIPGNQPQHF
.	TRBV20-1	many	TRBJ1-4	TGCAGTGCTAGACCCTGGACGGACGAACTTGAAAAACTGTTTTTT	CSARPWTDELEKLFF
.	TRBV19	many	TRBJ1-2	TGTGCCAGTAGTATAGATCCGGAGACGACGAGTGGCTACACCTTC	CASSIDPETTSGYTF
.	TRBV5-1	many	TRBJ1-1	TGCGCCAGCAGCTTAGATTTATTTGGGGCTGAAGCTTTCTTT	CASSLDLFGAEAFF
.	TRBV20-1	many	TRBJ1-1	TGCAGTGCCCGAGAGGCAGGGTTGAACACTGAAGCTTTCTTT	CSAREAGLNTEAFF
TRBD2	TRBV7-8	many	TRBJ2-7	TGTGCCACCACACCCGGGACTAGCGGGTTCTTTTCCTACGAGCAGTACTTC	CATTPGTSGFFSYEQYF
TRBD1	TRBV6-1	many	TRBJ1-1	TGTGCCAGCAGTTTTTGGCGGCAGGGGGCGAACACTGAAGCTTTCTTT	CASSFWRQGANTEAFF
.	TRBV18	many	TRBJ1-4	TGTGCCAGCTCACCTCCAGGGTTAGCTAATGAAAAACTGTTTTTT	CASSPPGLANEKLFF
TRBD1	TRBV7-2	many	TRBJ2-7	TGTGCCAGCAGCTTTTTCTCCGGGACAGGGCAGTCTTACGAGCAGTACTTC	CASSFFSGTGQSYEQYF
.	TRBV6-2/TRBV6-3	many	TRBJ1-1	TGTGCCAGCAGGGTTTCAATGAACACTGAAGCTTTCTTT	CASRVSMNTEAFF
.	TRBV7-2	many	TRBJ2-7	TGTGCCAGCAGCTTAGATTGGGGGGCGGGGTACGAGCAGTACTTC	CASSLDWGAGYEQYF
.	TRBV6-6	many	TRBJ2-7	TGTGCCAGCAGTTACTCCACTTTGACAGTATTCTCCTACGAGCAGTACTTC	CASSYSTLTVFSYEQYF
.	TRBV10-3	many	TRBJ1-1	TGTGCCATCAGTGAGTCGAAGCAGTTGCACGCTGAAGCTTTCTTT	CAISESKQLHAEAFF
.	TRBV27	many	TRBJ1-2	TGTGCCAGCAGGGGAGCCGACACTTGGGGCTATGGCTACACCTTC	CASRGADTWGYGYTF
.	TRBV7-2	many	TRBJ1-2	TGTGGCTCCACGGGGCAGACAGGCGCCTATGGCTACACCTTC	CGSTGQTGAYGYTF
.	TRBV7-9	many	TRBJ1-5	TGTGCCAGCAGCTCTAAAAGACAGTCTCCGTCTTTCAGCAATCAGCCCCAGCATTTT	CASSSKRQSPSFSNQPQHF
.	TRBV9	many	TRBJ2-7	TGTGCCAGCAGCCCCTTGGGGGGGGCCTCCTACGAGCAGTACTTC	CASSPLGGASYEQYF
.	TRBV7-9	many	TRBJ1-1	TGTGCCAGCAGCCTTCGACAGGACCTGAACACTGAAGCTTTCTTT	CASSLRQDLNTEAFF
.	TRBV5-5	many	TRBJ1-6	TGTGCCAGCAGCTTGGTGGGTGGTAGATTTACCCAAGAGGATTCACCCCTCCACTTT	CASSLVGGRFTQEDSPLHF
.	TRBV7-2	many	TRBJ2-5	TGTGCCAGCAGCTTAATGATGTACCAAGAGACCCAGTACTTC	CASSLMMYQETQYF
TRBD1	TRBV4-3	few	TRBJ2-1	TGCGCCAGCAGCCACCCCGGGACAGGGGAAAATGAGCAGTTCTTC	CASSHPGTGENEQFF
TRBD2	TRBV6-2/TRBV6-3	many	TRBJ2-1	TGTGCCAGCAGTCCGGGACTAGCGGGCTACAATGAGCAGTTCTTC	CASSPGLAGYNEQFF